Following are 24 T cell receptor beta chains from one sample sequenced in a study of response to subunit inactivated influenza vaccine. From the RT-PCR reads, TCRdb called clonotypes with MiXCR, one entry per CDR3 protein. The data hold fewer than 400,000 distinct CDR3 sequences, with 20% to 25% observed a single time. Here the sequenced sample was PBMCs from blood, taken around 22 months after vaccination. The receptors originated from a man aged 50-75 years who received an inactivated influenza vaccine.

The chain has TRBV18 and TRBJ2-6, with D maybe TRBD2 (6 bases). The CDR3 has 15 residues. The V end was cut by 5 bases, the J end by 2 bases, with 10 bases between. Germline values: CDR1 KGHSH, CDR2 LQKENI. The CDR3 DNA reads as TGTGCCAGCTCAGGAGGGATGGCTGGGGCCAACGTCCTGACTTTC. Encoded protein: CASSGGMAGANVLTF.

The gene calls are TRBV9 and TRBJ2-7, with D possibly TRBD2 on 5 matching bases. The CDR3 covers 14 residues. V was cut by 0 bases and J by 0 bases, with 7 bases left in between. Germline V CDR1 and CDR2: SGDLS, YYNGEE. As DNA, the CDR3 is TGTGCCAGCAGCGTAGTTAGCGACTCCTACGAGCAGTACTTC. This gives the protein CASSVVSDSYEQYF. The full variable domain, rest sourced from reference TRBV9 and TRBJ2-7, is DSGVTQTPKHLITATGQRVTLRCSPRSGDLSVYWYQQSLDQGLQFLIQYYNGEERAKGNILERFSAQQFPDLHSELNLSSLELGDSALYFCASSVVSDSYEQYFGPGTRLTVT.

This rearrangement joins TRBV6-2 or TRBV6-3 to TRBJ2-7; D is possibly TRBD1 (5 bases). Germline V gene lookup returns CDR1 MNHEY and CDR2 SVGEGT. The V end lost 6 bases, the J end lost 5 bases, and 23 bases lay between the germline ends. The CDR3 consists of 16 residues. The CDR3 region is CASSTDRPTLLDEQYF. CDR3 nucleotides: TGTGCCAGCAGCACTGACAGACCTACCCTGCTGGACGAGCAGTACTTC.

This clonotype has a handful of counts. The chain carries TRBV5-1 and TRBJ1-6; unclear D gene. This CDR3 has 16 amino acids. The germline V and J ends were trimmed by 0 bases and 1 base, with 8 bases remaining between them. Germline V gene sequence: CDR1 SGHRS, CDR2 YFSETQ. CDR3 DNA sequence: TGCGCCAGCAGCTTGGATCTGGTTTCCTATAATTCACCCCTCCACTTT. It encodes CASSLDLVSYNSPLHF.

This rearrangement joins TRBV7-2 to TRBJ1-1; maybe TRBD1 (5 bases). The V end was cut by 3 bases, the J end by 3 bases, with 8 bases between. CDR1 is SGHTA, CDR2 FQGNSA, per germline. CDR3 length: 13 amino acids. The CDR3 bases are TGTGCCAGCAGCTTGGGGGTTTACACTGAAGCTTTCTTT. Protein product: CASSLGVYTEAFF.

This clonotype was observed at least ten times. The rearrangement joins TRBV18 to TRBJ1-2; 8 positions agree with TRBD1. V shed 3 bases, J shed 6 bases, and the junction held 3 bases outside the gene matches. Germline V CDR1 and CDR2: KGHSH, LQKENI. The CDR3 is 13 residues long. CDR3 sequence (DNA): TGTGCCAGCTCACCGGACAGGGACCATGGCTACACCTTC. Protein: CASSPDRDHGYTF.

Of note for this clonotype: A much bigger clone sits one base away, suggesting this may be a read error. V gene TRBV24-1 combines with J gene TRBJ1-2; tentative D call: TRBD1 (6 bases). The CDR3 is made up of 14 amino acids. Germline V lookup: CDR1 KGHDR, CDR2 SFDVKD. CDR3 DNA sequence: TGTGCCACCAGTGATTTACAGGGATTCTATGACTACACCTTC. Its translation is CATSDLQGFYDYTF.

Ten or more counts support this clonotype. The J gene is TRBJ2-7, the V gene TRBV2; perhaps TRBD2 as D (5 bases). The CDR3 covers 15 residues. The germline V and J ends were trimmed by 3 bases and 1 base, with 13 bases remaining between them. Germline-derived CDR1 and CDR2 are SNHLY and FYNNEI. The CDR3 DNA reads TGTGCCAGCAGTGACGGCGGACTCCTGTCCTACGAGCAGTACTTC. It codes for CASSDGGLLSYEQYF.

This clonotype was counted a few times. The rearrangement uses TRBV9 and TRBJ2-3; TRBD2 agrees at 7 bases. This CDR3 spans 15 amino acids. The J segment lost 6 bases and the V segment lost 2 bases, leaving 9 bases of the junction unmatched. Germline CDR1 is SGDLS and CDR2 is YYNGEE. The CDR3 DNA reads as TGTGCCAGCAGCGTCGGGGGAGGGTTATTGGATACGCAGTATTTT. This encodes CASSVGGGLLDTQYF.

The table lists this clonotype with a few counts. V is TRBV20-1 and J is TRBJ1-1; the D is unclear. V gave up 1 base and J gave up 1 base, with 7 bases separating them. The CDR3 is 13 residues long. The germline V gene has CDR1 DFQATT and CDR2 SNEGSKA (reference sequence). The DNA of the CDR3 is TGCAGTGCTAGAGCTGACAAGAACACTGAAGCTTTCTTT. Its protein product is CSARADKNTEAFF.

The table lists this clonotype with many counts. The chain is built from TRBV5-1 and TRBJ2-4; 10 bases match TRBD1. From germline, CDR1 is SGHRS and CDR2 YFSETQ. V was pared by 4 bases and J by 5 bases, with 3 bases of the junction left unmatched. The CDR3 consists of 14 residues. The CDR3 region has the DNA TGCGCCAGCAGCCCGGGACAGGGGCAAAACATTCAGTACTTC. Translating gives CASSPGQGQNIQYF.

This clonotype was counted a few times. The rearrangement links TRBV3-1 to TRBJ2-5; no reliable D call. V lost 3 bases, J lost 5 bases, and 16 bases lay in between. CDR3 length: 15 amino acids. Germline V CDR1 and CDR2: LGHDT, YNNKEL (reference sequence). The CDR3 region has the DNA TGTGCCAGCAGCCAGACAAGGGTTACGAAGGAGACCCAGTACTTC. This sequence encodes CASSQTRVTKETQYF.

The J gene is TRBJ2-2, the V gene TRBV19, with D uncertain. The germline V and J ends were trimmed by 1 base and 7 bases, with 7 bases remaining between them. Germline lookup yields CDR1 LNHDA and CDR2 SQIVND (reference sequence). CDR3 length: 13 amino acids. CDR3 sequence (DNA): TGTGCCAGTAGTATAGTCTCCGGCGGGGAGCTGTTTTTT. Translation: CASSIVSGGELFF.

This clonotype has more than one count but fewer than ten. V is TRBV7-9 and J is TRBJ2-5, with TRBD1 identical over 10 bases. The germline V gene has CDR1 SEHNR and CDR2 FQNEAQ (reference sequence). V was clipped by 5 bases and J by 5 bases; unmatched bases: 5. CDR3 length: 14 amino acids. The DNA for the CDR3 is TGTGCCAGCAGCATGACAGGGGGCATGGAGACCCAGTACTTC. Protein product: CASSMTGGMETQYF.

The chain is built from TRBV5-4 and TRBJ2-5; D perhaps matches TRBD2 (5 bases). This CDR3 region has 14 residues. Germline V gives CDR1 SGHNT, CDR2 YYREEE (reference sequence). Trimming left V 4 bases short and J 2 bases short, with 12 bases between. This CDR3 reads CASSQSGLQETQYF. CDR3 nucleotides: TGTGCCAGCAGCCAAAGCGGACTGCAAGAGACCCAGTACTTC. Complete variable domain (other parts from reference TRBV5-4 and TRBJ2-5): ETGVTQSPTHLIKTRGQQVTLRCSSQSGHNTVSWYQQALGQGPQFIFQYYREEENGRGNFPPRFSGLQFPNYSSELNVNALELDDSALYLCASSQSGLQETQYFGPGTRLLVL.

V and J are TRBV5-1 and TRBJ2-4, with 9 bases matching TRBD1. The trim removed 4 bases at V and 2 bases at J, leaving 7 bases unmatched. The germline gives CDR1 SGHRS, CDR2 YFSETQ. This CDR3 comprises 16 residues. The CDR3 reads CASSLRTGEPKNIQYF. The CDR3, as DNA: TGCGCCAGCAGCCTCAGGACAGGGGAGCCCAAAAACATTCAGTACTTC.

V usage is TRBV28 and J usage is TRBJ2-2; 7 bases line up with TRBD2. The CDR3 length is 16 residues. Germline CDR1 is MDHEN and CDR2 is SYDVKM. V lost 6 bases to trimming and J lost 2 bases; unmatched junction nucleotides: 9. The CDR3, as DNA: TGTGCCAGCAGCCGGGCGGCGACTAGCAACACCGGGGAGCTGTTTTTT. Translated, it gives CASSRAATSNTGELFF.

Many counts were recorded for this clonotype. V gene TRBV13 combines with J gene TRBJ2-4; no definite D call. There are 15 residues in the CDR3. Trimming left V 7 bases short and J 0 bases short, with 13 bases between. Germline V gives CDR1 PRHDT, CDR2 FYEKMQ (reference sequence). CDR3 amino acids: CASTEGRLAKNIQYF. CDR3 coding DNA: TGTGCCAGCACCGAAGGACGGCTAGCCAAAAACATTCAGTACTTC.

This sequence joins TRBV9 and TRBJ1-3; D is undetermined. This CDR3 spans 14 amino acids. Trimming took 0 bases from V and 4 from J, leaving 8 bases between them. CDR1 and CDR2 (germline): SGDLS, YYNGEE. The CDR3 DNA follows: TGTGCCAGCAGCGTAGAGCCCGCAGGAAACACCATATATTTT. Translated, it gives CASSVEPAGNTIYF. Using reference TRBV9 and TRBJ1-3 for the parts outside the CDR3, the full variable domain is DSGVTQTPKHLITATGQRVTLRCSPRSGDLSVYWYQQSLDQGLQFLIQYYNGEERAKGNILERFSAQQFPDLHSELNLSSLELGDSALYFCASSVEPAGNTIYFGEGSWLTVV.

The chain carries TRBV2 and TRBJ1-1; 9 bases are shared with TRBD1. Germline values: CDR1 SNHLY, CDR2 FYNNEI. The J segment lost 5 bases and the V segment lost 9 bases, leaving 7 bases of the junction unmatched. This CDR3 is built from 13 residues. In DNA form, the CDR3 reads TGTGCCAGGCAACAGGGGGCGGGTACTGAAGCTTTCTTT. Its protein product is CARQQGAGTEAFF.

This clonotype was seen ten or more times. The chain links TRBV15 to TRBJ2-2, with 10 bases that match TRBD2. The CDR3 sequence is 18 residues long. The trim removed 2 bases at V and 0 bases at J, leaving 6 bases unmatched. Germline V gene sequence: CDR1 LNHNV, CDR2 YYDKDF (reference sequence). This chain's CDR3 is CATSRPGLADTNTGELFF. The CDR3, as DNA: TGTGCCACCAGCAGACCCGGACTAGCGGATACGAACACCGGGGAGCTGTTTTTT.

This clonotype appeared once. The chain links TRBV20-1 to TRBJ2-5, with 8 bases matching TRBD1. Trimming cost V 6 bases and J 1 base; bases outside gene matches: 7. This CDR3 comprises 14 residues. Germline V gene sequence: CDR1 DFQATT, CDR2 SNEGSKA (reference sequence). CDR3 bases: TGCAGTGCCCGGAAGACAGGGGTCCAAGAGACCCAGTACTTC. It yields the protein CSARKTGVQETQYF.

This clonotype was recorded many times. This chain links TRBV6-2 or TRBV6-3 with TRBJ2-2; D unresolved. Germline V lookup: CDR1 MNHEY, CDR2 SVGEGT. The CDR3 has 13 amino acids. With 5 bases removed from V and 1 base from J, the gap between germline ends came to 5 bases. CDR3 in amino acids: CASSDENTGELFF. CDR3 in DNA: TGTGCCAGCAGTGACGAGAACACCGGGGAGCTGTTTTTT.

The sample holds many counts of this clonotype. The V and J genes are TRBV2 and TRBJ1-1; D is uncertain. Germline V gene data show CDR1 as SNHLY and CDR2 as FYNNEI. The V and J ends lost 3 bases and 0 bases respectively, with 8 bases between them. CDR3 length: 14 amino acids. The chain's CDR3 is CASSELIMNTEAFF. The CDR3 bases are TGTGCCAGCAGTGAGCTCATTATGAACACTGAAGCTTTCTTT.